Included here is one TCR beta chain sequence, with context. The data belong to a study of neoadjuvant anti-PD-1 for oral cavity cancer. At the level of the study: Patients mostly received three to four biweekly nivolumab doses at 3 mg/kg before surgery. Non-progressing patients received a fourth nivolumab dose near day 43, then surgery on days 50-56.

From germline, CDR1 is ENHRY and CDR2 SYGVKD. V lost 0 bases, J lost 3 bases, and 9 bases lay in between. The CDR3 is 14 residues long. Indicated time point: after neoadjuvant nivolumab, at surgical resection. The method was immunoSEQ multiplex PCR; TCRdb's version includes in-frame clones alone and lacks a portion of them. In the table there are 63,000 or so clones, around 85% of which are singletons. The rearrangement uses TRBV10-3 and TRBJ2-7; D possibly uses TRBD1 or TRBD2 (5 bases each). This TCR was sampled from a person aged 35 to 85 with oral cavity squamous cell carcinoma. Material: PBMCs, obtained after nivolumab (anti-PD-1) treatment. In DNA form, the CDR3 reads TGTGCCATCAGTGAGTCGGGGACCTACTACGAGCAGTACTTC. Translation gives CAISESGTYYEQYF.